This TCR beta chain was profiled in a study of blood T cell repertoires in COVID-19. Turning to the study itself: PBMCs, B-cell-depleted T cells, or T cells provided the cDNA or gDNA that made up the material.

The method was immunoSEQ multiplex PCR; TCRdb's version includes in-frame clones alone and lacks a portion of them. The table has about 74,000 clones, approximately 84% seen once. This CDR3 contains 15 residues. V lost 3 bases to trimming and J lost 4 bases; unmatched junction nucleotides: 9. The germline gives CDR1 MNHEY, CDR2 SVGEGT. The receptor comes from an older man with acute or convalescent COVID-19. The sample taken for sequencing was peripheral blood. The gene calls are TRBV6-2 or TRBV6-3 and TRBJ2-7; 7 bases agree with TRBD1. CDR3 bases: TGTGCCAGCAGTTATTCGACAGGGCGTTTGTACGAGCAGTACTTC. This translates into CASSYSTGRLYEQYF.